This T cell receptor beta chain derives from a study of T cell repertoires in cytomegalovirus infection. On the study more broadly: Recently identified HLA-C-restricted CMV epitopes and well-studied HLA-B-restricted CMV epitopes were used by the study. TCR beta signatures that were public indicated CMV infection and matching HLA type. General study findings and limits: Dominant in the ex vivo response were TCR beta clonotypes restricted by HLA-C and specific for CMV.

The CDR3 extends over 13 amino acids. Germline CDR1 and CDR2: SNHLY and FYNNEI. V gave up 6 bases and J gave up 6 bases, with 12 bases separating them. Each CDR3 protein gets one entry after TCRdb re-called the reads with MiXCR. Found here are about 920,000 distinct CDR3 sequences, roughly 31% of them singletons; the top ten hold roughly 13%. Notes on this clonotype: As yet, its antigen is unknown.

V is TRBV2 and J is TRBJ1-5; weak D call: TRBD1 (6 bases). The source is a human donor in good health (CMV status not recorded). Some clones in this sample may be carry-over from other donors' samples. The sequences come from cultured CD8+ T cells from PBMCs, collected from culture after CMV antigen stimulation. For the CDR3, the DNA is TGTGCCAGCAGACAGGGTGGCCGTCAGCCCCAGCATTTT. Translating gives CASRQGGRQPQHF.